A selection of T cell receptor beta chains follows, all from one sample in a study of T cell repertoires in aging, cancer and after chemotherapy. A single record per CDR3 protein comes from TCRdb applying MiXCR to the multiplex PCR reads. The profile shows about 1,400 distinct CDR3 sequences, around 20% of them singletons. Sequenced: blood. Receptors were obtained from a human donor with a solid tumor. CDR3s include the opening cysteine and the closing phenylalanine or tryptophan. D genes are given only for firm matches. Size values are once, few and many counts, or a class for expanded clones, and some rows have none.

size	V	D	J	DNA	CDR3
NA	TRBV4-2	NA	TRBJ1-2	TGTGCCAGCAGCCAAGCCGGATCGGGCCTCTTAGGTCGTGGCTACACCTTC	CASSQAGSGLLGRGYTF
medium-sized	TRBV27	NA	TRBJ1-1	TGTGCCAGCAGTTTATACCCCCCTACAGAAATGAACACTGAAGCTTTCTTT	CASSLYPPTEMNTEAFF
medium-sized	TRBV5-4	TRBD2	TRBJ2-7	TGTGCCAGCAGCTTCGGCGGGGGGGCCTCCTACGAGCAGTACTTC	CASSFGGGASYEQYF
medium-sized	TRBV6-5	NA	TRBJ2-1	TGTGCCAGCAGTCACCGGGCCAGTGGGAATGAGCAGTTCTTC	CASSHRASGNEQFF
medium-sized	TRBV20-1	TRBD1	TRBJ1-2	TGCAGTGCTCCTACAGGGGGCGGAAATGGCTACACCTTC	CSAPTGGGNGYTF
NA	TRBV4-1	TRBD2	TRBJ2-4	TGCGCCAGCAGCCAAGTGGGACTACAGGATAGCCTAGGCAAAAACATTCAGTACTTC	CASSQVGLQDSLGKNIQYF
few	TRBV25-1	NA	TRBJ2-7	TGTGCCAGCACCGGGACGGATACCTACGAGCAGTACTTC	CASTGTDTYEQYF
medium-sized	TRBV5-6	NA	TRBJ1-6	TGTGCCAGCAGCTTGGGACCGAATTCACCCCTCCACTTT	CASSLGPNSPLHF
large	TRBV27	TRBD1	TRBJ2-7	TGTGCCAGCAGACGGGACAGCTCCTACGAGCAGTACTTC	CASRRDSSYEQYF
large	TRBV5-4	NA	TRBJ2-7	TGTGCCAGCAGCCCCGCGGTACAGAGCACCTACGAGCAGTACTTC	CASSPAVQSTYEQYF
NA	TRBV5-1	TRBD1	TRBJ1-2	TGCGCCAGCAGCCCTCCGGGACAGATCTATGGCTACACCTTC	CASSPPGQIYGYTF
medium-sized	TRBV20-1	TRBD1	TRBJ1-5	TGCAGTGCTAGAGACGGTGACAGGGTCAATCAGCCCCAGCATTTT	CSARDGDRVNQPQHF
medium-sized	TRBV6-2/TRBV6-3	TRBD1	TRBJ2-7	TGTGCCAGCAGCCTCAGGGGGCCGTACGAGCAGTACTTC	CASSLRGPYEQYF
medium-sized	TRBV19	NA	TRBJ2-3	TGTGCCAGTAGGGACAGTCAAGACACTAATACGCAGTATTTT	CASRDSQDTNTQYF
medium-sized	TRBV20-1	NA	TRBJ1-1	TGCAGTGCTAGAGATCACCTGACACTGAGCCGTGGAGCTTTCTTT	CSARDHLTLSRGAFF
NA	TRBV6-2/TRBV6-3	TRBD2	TRBJ2-3	TGTGCCAGCAGGGGACTAGCGATGGATACGCAGTATTTT	CASRGLAMDTQYF
large	TRBV19	NA	TRBJ1-1	TGTGCCAGTAGTAATCCCCTCACTGAAGCTTTCTTT	CASSNPLTEAFF
medium-sized	TRBV14	NA	TRBJ2-3	TGTGCCAGCAGCCAAGTCGGGGGCAGGGGAGATACGCAGTATTTT	CASSQVGGRGDTQYF
medium-sized	TRBV20-1	NA	TRBJ2-7	TGCAGTGCTGCTTCCGGCCTACCAGATAGGAACGAGCAGTACTTC	CSAASGLPDRNEQYF
medium-sized	TRBV20-1	NA	TRBJ2-7	TGCAGTGCTAGAGCGGTAACTGGAAGCTCCTACGAGCAGTACTTC	CSARAVTGSSYEQYF
once	TRBV12-3/TRBV12-4	NA	TRBJ2-1	TGTGCTTCAGGGGCAGACTACAATGAGCAGTTCTTC	CASGADYNEQFF
medium-sized	TRBV7-2	NA	TRBJ1-2	TGTGCCAGCAGCTTAGCTGGCTATGGCTACACCTTC	CASSLAGYGYTF
large	TRBV12-3/TRBV12-4	NA	TRBJ1-2	TGTGCCAGCAGTTCGATACTGGATGGCTACACCTTC	CASSSILDGYTF
medium-sized	TRBV12-3/TRBV12-4	NA	TRBJ2-7	TGTGCCAGCAGTTTTTATCGGATCCCATCTATCTACGAGCAGTACTTC	CASSFYRIPSIYEQYF
few	TRBV7-3	NA	TRBJ1-1	TGTGCCAGCAGCTTAAAGCCCCCGGGGGGTGGGTCTGAAGCTTTCTTT	CASSLKPPGGGSEAFF
large	TRBV6-5	NA	TRBJ2-7	TGTGCCAGCCGCCATGGCCGGGAGCAGTACTTC	CASRHGREQYF